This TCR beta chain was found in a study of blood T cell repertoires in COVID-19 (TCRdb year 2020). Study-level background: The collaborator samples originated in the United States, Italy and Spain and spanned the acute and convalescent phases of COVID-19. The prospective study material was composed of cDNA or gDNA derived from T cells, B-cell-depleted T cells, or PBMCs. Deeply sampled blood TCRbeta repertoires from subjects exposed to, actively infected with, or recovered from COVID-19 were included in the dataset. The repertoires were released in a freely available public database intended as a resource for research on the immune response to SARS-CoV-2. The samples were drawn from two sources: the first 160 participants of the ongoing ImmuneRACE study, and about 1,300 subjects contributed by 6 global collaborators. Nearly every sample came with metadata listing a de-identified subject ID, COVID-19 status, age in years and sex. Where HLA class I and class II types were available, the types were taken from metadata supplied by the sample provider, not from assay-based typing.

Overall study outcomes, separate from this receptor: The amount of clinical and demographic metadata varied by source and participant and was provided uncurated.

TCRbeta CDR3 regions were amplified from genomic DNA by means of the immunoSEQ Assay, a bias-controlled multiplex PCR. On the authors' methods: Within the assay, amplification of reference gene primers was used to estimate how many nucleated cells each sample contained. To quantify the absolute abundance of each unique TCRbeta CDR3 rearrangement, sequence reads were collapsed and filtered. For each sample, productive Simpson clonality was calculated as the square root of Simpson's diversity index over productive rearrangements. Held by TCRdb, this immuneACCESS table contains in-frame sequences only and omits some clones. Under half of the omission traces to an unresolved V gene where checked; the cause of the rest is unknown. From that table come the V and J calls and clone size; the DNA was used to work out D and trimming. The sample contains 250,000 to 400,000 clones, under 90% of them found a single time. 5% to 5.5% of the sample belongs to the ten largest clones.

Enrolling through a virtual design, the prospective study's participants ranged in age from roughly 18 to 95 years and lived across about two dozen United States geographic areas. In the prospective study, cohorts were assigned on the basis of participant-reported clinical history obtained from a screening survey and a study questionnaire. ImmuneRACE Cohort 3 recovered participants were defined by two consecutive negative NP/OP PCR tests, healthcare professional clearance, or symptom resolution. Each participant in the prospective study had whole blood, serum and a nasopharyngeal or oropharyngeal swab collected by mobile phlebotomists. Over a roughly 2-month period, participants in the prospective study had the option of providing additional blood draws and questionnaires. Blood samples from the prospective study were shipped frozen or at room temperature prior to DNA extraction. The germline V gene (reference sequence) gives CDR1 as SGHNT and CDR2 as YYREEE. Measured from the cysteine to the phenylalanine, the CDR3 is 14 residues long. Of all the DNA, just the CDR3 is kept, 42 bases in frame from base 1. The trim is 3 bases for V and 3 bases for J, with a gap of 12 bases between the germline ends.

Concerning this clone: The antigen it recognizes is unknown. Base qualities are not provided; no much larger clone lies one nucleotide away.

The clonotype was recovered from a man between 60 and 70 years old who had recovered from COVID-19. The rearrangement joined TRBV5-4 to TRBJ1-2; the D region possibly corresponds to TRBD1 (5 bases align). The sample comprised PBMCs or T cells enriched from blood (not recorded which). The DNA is TGTGCCAGCAGCTCTCAAACGGGGGACTATGGCTACACCTTC. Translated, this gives CASSSQTGDYGYTF.